This TCR beta chain was sequenced for a study of shared clonotypes between healthy human individuals. Overall study findings and caveats: Of the naive CD4 clonotypes, roughly 5% were shared across a handful of donors. At large depth, rarefaction still showed sorted-subset sequencing to be incomplete.

Partitioning of CD4+ cells yielded a CD45RA+ naive subset and a CD45RA-negative memory subset. The V end lost 10 bases, the J end lost 2 bases, and 12 bases lay between the germline ends. Looked up from germline, CDR1 is MNHNS and CDR2 is SASEGT. This CDR3 is built from 13 residues. Samples underwent the assay at deep level. Clones were sequenced by immunoSEQ multiplex PCR, and TCRdb holds only the in-frame ones, with some missing. The sample lists 950,000 to 1,300,000 clones, about 77% seen once, with about 1.5% in the top ten. For this clone: Its antigen remains unknown.

This TCR was sampled from a man aged 18 to 35 in good health. V and J are TRBV6-1 and TRBJ2-1; no clear D. Sequencing was carried out using memory CD4+ T cells sorted from blood. As for subset: CD45RA-negative fraction. The CDR3, as DNA: TGTGCCACCTTTGTTACGACCTACAATGAGCAGTTCTTC. Its translation is CATFVTTYNEQFF.